These T cell receptor beta chains were read from a single sample in a study of shared clonotypes between healthy human individuals. Profiling relied on immunoSEQ multiplex PCR, and the TCRdb table lists in-frame clones only, not all of them. The profile shows over 1.4 million clones, approximately 96% of them singletons. Sequencing used naive CD4+ T cells sorted from blood. Every receptor here comes from a man under 40 in good health. Each CDR3 is given without its conserved first and last residue. A D gene is named only where the DNA matches it firmly.

CDR3 protein	D gene	V gene
TAWADGYT	NA	TRBV20-1
ASPRDPGTSDEQF	NA	TRBV28
ASSPSGDTQY	NA	TRBV9
AIGQGGGEQY	TRBD1	TRBV10-3
ASQGPGYGYT	NA	TRBV11-2
ASSRQGSYEQY	NA	TRBV4-1
ASSPTSGKGTQY	TRBD2	TRBV7-2
ASTISGDRGYEQY	NA	TRBV6-1
ATSTYGVYRGEQF	TRBD1	TRBV15
ASSSSLETQY	NA	TRBV5-8
SVDEQF	NA	TRBV29-1
ASSRHSTGELF	NA	TRBV7-2
ASSLGAGNTEAF	NA	TRBV5-1
ASSLAHNEQF	NA	TRBV7-2